One sample yielded the 32 T cell receptor beta chains listed below, sequenced in a study of T cells after yellow fever vaccination (dated by TCRdb to between 2017 and 2020). The treatment or condition label corresponds to: live attenuated yellow fever vaccine strain. Libraries came from 5' RACE. The sequencer was an Illumina HiSeq 2500. The public reads were reanalyzed by TCRdb: fastp trimming at Q25, MiXCR alignment, in-frame beta chains only. For every CDR3 protein sequence, its rows merge into one entry that carries the most common genes and DNA. This sample has tens of thousands of distinct CDR3 sequences in its table, and less than 9% of those were observed once. The ten largest clones capture 28% of the sample. Material: CD8+ T cells sorted from PBMCs, obtained roughly 14 days after the first yellow fever vaccination. The receptors shown here come from a man between 18 and 29 years old who received the YFV17D yellow fever vaccine.

This clonotype was seen a few times. V is TRBV29-1 and J is TRBJ1-1; TRBD1 might be the D (5 bases). Germline V gives CDR1 SQVTM, CDR2 ANQGSEA. The CDR3 length is 12 residues. Trimming stripped 6 bases from V and 1 base from J, with 9 bases between. As DNA, the CDR3 is TGCAGCGTAGACGACAGGAACACTGAAGCTTTCTTT. Translation gives CSVDDRNTEAFF.

The rearrangement links TRBV7-9 to TRBJ1-1; perhaps TRBD1 as D (5 bases). V was cut by 5 bases and J by 6 bases, with 13 bases left in between. The germline V gene encodes CDR1 SEHNR and CDR2 FQNEAQ (reference sequence). This CDR3 contains 13 residues. The CDR3 protein is CASSNGQGAEAFF. CDR3 in DNA: TGTGCCAGCAGCAACGGCCAGGGAGCTGAAGCTTTCTTT.

This clonotype was found once. A much larger clone sits a single nucleotide away, making a read error possible. The gene calls are TRBV29-1 and TRBJ2-3, with D maybe TRBD2 (6 bases). This CDR3 has 15 residues. V was pared by 3 bases and J by 6 bases, with 19 bases between. Germline V lookup: CDR1 SQVTM, CDR2 ANQGSEA. The CDR3 region has the DNA TGCAGCGTTGACGGCACTAGCCCCCTGGGGGATACGCAGTATTTT. This gives the protein CSVDGTSPLGDTQYF.

Many counts were recorded for this clonotype. This chain connects TRBV20-1 to TRBJ2-1; TRBD1 aligns across 11 bases. The CDR3 covers 16 residues. Per germline, CDR1 DFQATT and CDR2 SNEGSKA (reference sequence). V lost 1 base and J lost 6; bases outside the gene matches: 8. The CDR3 is CSARGIVGQGANEQFF. Written as DNA, the CDR3 is TGCAGTGCTAGAGGAATAGTTGGACAGGGGGCCAATGAGCAGTTCTTC.

This clonotype was counted only a few times. A much larger clone differs by one base, so this may be a read error. The J gene is TRBJ2-1, the V gene TRBV12-3 or TRBV12-4; TRBD2 matches 7 bases. The CDR3 consists of 15 residues. The ends lost 6 bases at V and 7 bases at J; junction bases unmatched: 12. CDR3: CASSNGTTRMNEQFF. In DNA, the CDR3 is TGTGCCAGCAGCAATGGGACTACCCGGATGAATGAGCAGTTCTTC.

Note on this clonotype: A much bigger clone sits one base away, suggesting this may be a read error. V and J are TRBV4-3 and TRBJ2-1; D gene ambiguous. The CDR3 length is 15 residues. V dropped 1 base and J dropped 8 bases, with 15 bases sitting between them. Germline V gene sequence: CDR1 LGHNA, CDR2 YSLEER. The CDR3, as DNA: TGCGCCAGCAGCCAAGTCTCATCCGGCGCGGATGAGCAGTTCTTC. Amino acids: CASSQVSSGADEQFF.

This clonotype was counted only a few times. An end of the junction does not agree with germline; a read error may underlie this. This chain links TRBV29-1 with TRBJ1-2, with D perhaps TRBD1 (5 bases). The CDR3 is made up of 8 amino acids. The V gene's germline CDR1 is SQVTM and CDR2 ANQGSEA. CDR3 loop: CSVGRRGF. The CDR3 region has the DNA TGCAGCGTGGGACGTCGGGGATTC.

This clonotype was seen only a few times. The chain carries TRBV4-1 and TRBJ2-3; D unresolved. This CDR3 is 13 amino acids long. Germline-derived CDR1 and CDR2 are MGHRA and YSYEKL. Trimming removed 3 bases from V and 3 bases from J, with 7 bases in between. DNA of the CDR3: TGCGCCAGCAGCCAGGAAGGAACAGATACGCAGTATTTT. Translation gives CASSQEGTDTQYF.

This clonotype showed up many times. The rearrangement uses TRBV15 and TRBJ1-1; D is perhaps TRBD1 (5 bases). The V end was cut by 2 bases, the J end by 1 base, with 8 bases between. The CDR3 runs to 14 residues. The germline gives CDR1 LNHNV, CDR2 YYDKDF (reference sequence). In DNA, the CDR3 is TGTGCCACCAGCAGATACGGGACGAACACTGAAGCTTTCTTT. Translation gives CATSRYGTNTEAFF.

The rearrangement joins TRBV12-2 to TRBJ2-2; the table's D call, TRBD1, was not checked against the DNA. TRBV12-2 is designated a pseudogene. CDR3 length equals 17 residues. The CDR3: CASCWHTPRGDTGELFF. The DNA for the CDR3 is TGTGCCTCCTGCTGGCACACCCCCAGGGGAGACACCGGGGAGCTGTTTTTT.

This clonotype was seen ten or more times. The V and J genes are TRBV5-4 and TRBJ2-1; 10 bases line up with TRBD2. Losses at the gene ends were 0 bases for V and 8 bases for J; bases not matched to a gene: 5. CDR1 and CDR2 (germline): SGHNT, YYREEE (reference sequence). This CDR3 has 15 amino acids. The CDR3 reads CASSLGAGGAHEQFF. CDR3 in DNA: TGTGCCAGCAGCTTGGGAGCGGGAGGGGCTCATGAGCAGTTCTTC.

In this sample, this clonotype turned up many times. This chain links TRBV2 with TRBJ2-5; D tentatively fits TRBD1 or TRBD2 (5 bases each). The germline V gene has CDR1 SNHLY and CDR2 FYNNEI. This CDR3 comprises 16 residues. Trimming pared 4 bases from V and 0 bases from J, leaving 15 bases between. The CDR3 loop reads CASSGVLGVHQETQYF. The CDR3 DNA is TGTGCCAGCAGTGGGGTCTTGGGGGTGCACCAAGAGACCCAGTACTTC.

This clonotype was seen at least ten times. The chain recombines TRBV12-3 or TRBV12-4 with TRBJ2-3, with D perhaps TRBD1 or TRBD2 (5 bases each). V lost 4 bases to trimming and J lost 2 bases, with 16 bases between them. This CDR3 has 16 residues. CDR3 nucleotide sequence: TGTGCCAGCAGTTCGCAACAGGACTCGTCCACAGATACGCAGTATTTT. Encoded protein: CASSSQQDSSTDTQYF.

In this sample, this clonotype turned up many times. The chain joins TRBV7-6 to TRBJ2-5; TRBD1 matches at 7 bases. This CDR3 spans 15 amino acids. Germline V gene data show CDR1 as SGHVS and CDR2 as FNYEAQ. V was pared by 4 bases and J by 5 bases, with 10 bases of the junction left unmatched. CDR3 nucleotides: TGTGCCAGCAGCTCAAACACAGGGGTCGGGGAGACCCAGTACTTC. Amino acids: CASSSNTGVGETQYF.

This clonotype was seen many times. This chain uses TRBV19 with TRBJ1-4; D call uncertain. Germline V gene lookup returns CDR1 LNHDA and CDR2 SQIVND (reference sequence). This CDR3 is 15 amino acids long. V lost 3 bases and J lost 5, with 13 bases in between. In nucleotides, the CDR3 is TGTGCCAGTAGTATTCGTGGAGCTCGAAATGAAAAACTGTTTTTT. It specifies CASSIRGARNEKLFF.

This clonotype was seen at least ten times. The genes are TRBV6-2 or TRBV6-3 and TRBJ2-3; possibly TRBD1 or TRBD2 for D (5 bases each). The V end lost 2 bases, the J end lost 5 bases, and 14 bases lay between the germline ends. The germline gives CDR1 MNHEY, CDR2 SVGEGT. This CDR3 has 15 amino acids. DNA for the CDR3: TGTGCCAGCAGTTACGCAGGGCTAGCCAAAGATACGCAGTATTTT. Its translation: CASSYAGLAKDTQYF.

This clonotype was found many times. V is TRBV7-2 and J is TRBJ1-6; 7 nucleotides align to TRBD1. The length of the CDR3 is 16 residues. The J segment lost 6 bases and the V segment lost 5 bases, leaving 10 bases of the junction unmatched. Per germline, CDR1 SGHTA and CDR2 FQGNSA. The chain's CDR3 is CASSPWGTDFNSPLHF. The CDR3 region has the DNA TGTGCCAGCAGCCCATGGGGGACAGACTTTAATTCACCCCTCCACTTT.

At least ten counts were recorded for this clonotype. V is TRBV6-1 and J is TRBJ2-3; 14 nucleotides match TRBD2. V lost 4 bases, J lost 4 bases, and 1 base stayed unmatched. The CDR3 is made up of 15 amino acids. The V gene's germline CDR1 is MNHNS and CDR2 SASEGT. The CDR3: CASSGLAGGPDTQYF. CDR3 bases: TGTGCCAGCAGTGGACTAGCGGGGGGGCCAGATACGCAGTATTTT.

This clonotype has a count of ten or more. V is TRBV13 and J is TRBJ1-2; unclear D gene. The germline V gene encodes CDR1 PRHDT and CDR2 FYEKMQ (reference sequence). This CDR3 region has 11 residues. The V gene lost 7 bases and the J gene lost 3 bases, with 6 bases spanning the gap. CDR3 sequence: CASNRYYGYTF. Written as DNA, the CDR3 is TGTGCCAGCAACCGATACTATGGCTACACCTTC.

The V gene is TRBV13, the J gene TRBJ2-1; TRBD2 might be the D (5 bases). Trimming removed 5 bases from V and 7 bases from J, with 12 bases in between. The CDR3 length is 13 residues. The germline CDR1 and CDR2 sequences are PRHDT and FYEKMQ (reference sequence). This CDR3 is CASSTRAENEQFF. The CDR3 nucleotides are TGTGCCAGCAGCACTAGGGCCGAGAATGAGCAGTTCTTC.

Many counts were recorded for this clonotype. This sequence joins TRBV12-3 or TRBV12-4 and TRBJ1-2; D ambiguous. V was pared by 4 bases and J by 6 bases, with 12 bases between. The length of the CDR3 is 13 residues. CDR3 nucleotide sequence: TGTGCCAGCAGTTCCCCAAGGACGCATGGCTACACCTTC. It specifies CASSSPRTHGYTF.

This clonotype was counted at least ten times. This chain joins TRBV7-9 and TRBJ1-1, with D unresolved. This CDR3 has 16 residues. V gave up 7 bases and J gave up 3 bases, with 21 bases separating them. In germline, CDR1 is SEHNR, CDR2 FQNEAQ (reference sequence). CDR3 sequence: CASTEFPGNGDTEAFF. The CDR3 DNA reads TGTGCCAGCACGGAGTTCCCGGGGAACGGGGACACTGAAGCTTTCTTT.

This clonotype was recorded a few times. This sequence joins TRBV13 and TRBJ2-7; D is perhaps TRBD1 (6 bases). CDR3 length: 17 amino acids. Trimming stripped 5 bases from V and 0 bases from J, with 20 bases between. Germline-derived CDR1 and CDR2 are PRHDT and FYEKMQ (reference sequence). The CDR3 DNA follows: TGTGCCAGCAGCAGTAACCGGGACAACGGATTCTCCTACGAGCAGTACTTC. It specifies CASSSNRDNGFSYEQYF.

Of note for this clonotype: A much more abundant neighbour one base away suggests this may be a read error. The chain carries TRBV4-1 and TRBJ1-2, with no clear D. V lost 0 bases and J 5 bases, leaving 10 bases between the germline ends. There are 14 residues in the CDR3. Germline CDR1 and CDR2: MGHRA and YSYEKL. CDR3 sequence (DNA): TGCGCCAGCAGCCAAGATGGAGGGTTGTATGGCTACACCTTC. This codes for CASSQDGGLYGYTF.

At least ten counts were recorded for this clonotype. This chain links TRBV29-1 with TRBJ2-7; TRBD2 might be the D (5 bases). Per the germline V gene, CDR1 is SQVTM and CDR2 is ANQGSEA. The ends were cut back, 7 bases at V and 1 base at J, with 14 bases in the middle. This CDR3 has 13 residues. CDR3: CSASAGISYEQYF. The DNA of the CDR3 is TGCAGCGCCAGTGCGGGCATATCCTACGAGCAGTACTTC.

This clonotype was recorded many times. The rearrangement joins TRBV9 to TRBJ2-2; TRBD1 aligns across 8 bases. Germline-derived CDR1 and CDR2 are SGDLS and YYNGEE. The CDR3 loop spans 13 amino acids. J gave up 7 bases and V 4 bases, and 3 bases lay outside the gene matches. CDR3 bases: TGTGCCAGCAGCCCGACAGGGGTCGGGGAGCTGTTTTTT. Its protein is CASSPTGVGELFF. Based on the CDR3 plus reference TRBV9 and TRBJ2-2, the full variable domain is DSGVTQTPKHLITATGQRVTLRCSPRSGDLSVYWYQQSLDQGLQFLIQYYNGEERAKGNILERFSAQQFPDLHSELNLSSLELGDSALYFCASSPTGVGELFFGEGSRLTVL.

There are a few counts of this clonotype. J is TRBJ2-7 and V is TRBV5-4; D is undetermined. The germline V gene encodes CDR1 SGHNT and CDR2 YYREEE (reference sequence). Trimming removed 0 bases from V and 0 bases from J, with 13 bases in between. The CDR3 has 16 residues. The CDR3 sequence: CASSLEVSRSSYEQYV. CDR3 DNA: TGTGCCAGCAGCTTGGAGGTTAGCAGGAGCTCCTACGAGCAGTACGTC.

This clonotype was seen at least ten times. The V and J genes are TRBV15 and TRBJ2-3; 7 bases agree with TRBD2. The CDR3 has 15 amino acids. Trimming at V came to 0 bases and at J to 1 base, leaving 1 base not matched to a gene. The germline gives CDR1 LNHNV, CDR2 YYDKDF (reference sequence). The CDR3: CATSRDGGGTDTQYF. Here the CDR3 DNA reads TGTGCCACCAGCAGAGATGGGGGGGGCACAGATACGCAGTATTTT.

This clonotype was seen many times. The V call is TRBV19, the J call TRBJ2-1; D unclear. The CDR3 extends over 13 amino acids. CDR1 and CDR2 from the germline V gene are LNHDA and SQIVND (reference sequence). Deletions cut 3 bases from V and 0 bases from J, with 3 bases between. CDR3 DNA: TGTGCCAGTAGTATCGGCTCCTACAATGAGCAGTTCTTC. Encoded protein: CASSIGSYNEQFF. Supplemented by reference TRBV19 and TRBJ2-1, the full variable domain reads DGGITQSPKYLFRKEGQNVTLSCEQNLNHDAMYWYRQDPGQGLRLIYYSQIVNDFQKGDIAEGYSVSREKKESFPLTVTSAQKNPTAFYLCASSIGSYNEQFFGPGTRLTVL.

This clonotype came up many times. The rearrangement joins TRBV7-9 to TRBJ2-2, with D hard to call. This CDR3 spans 17 amino acids. Germline-derived CDR1 and CDR2 are SEHNR and FQNEAQ (reference sequence). With 5 bases removed from V and 6 bases from J, the gap between germline ends came to 22 bases. CDR3 region: CASSEPLDATPSGELFF. The CDR3 DNA is TGTGCCAGCAGCGAACCCCTCGACGCAACACCCTCCGGGGAGCTGTTTTTT.

This clonotype was counted ten times or more. The V gene is TRBV19, the J gene TRBJ2-3; D remains unclear. Germline CDR1 and CDR2: LNHDA and SQIVND (reference sequence). V was pared by 3 bases and J by 0 bases, with 10 bases between. The CDR3 runs 15 residues. In DNA, the CDR3 is TGTGCCAGTAGTATTAGGGCTTCTAGCACAGATACGCAGTATTTT. It is translated as CASSIRASSTDTQYF.

This clonotype was counted many times. The rearrangement links TRBV6-2 or TRBV6-3 to TRBJ2-7, with D tentatively TRBD2 (5 bases). V was clipped by 6 bases and J by 5 bases, with 23 bases between them. Germline values: CDR1 MNHEY, CDR2 SVGEGT. This CDR3 is 16 amino acids long. CDR3 bases: TGTGCCAGCAGCCGCCGGGAACCCCTGATCCCGAACGAGCAGTACTTC. Translated, it gives CASSRREPLIPNEQYF.